This T cell receptor beta chain was identified during a study of shared clonotypes between healthy human individuals. About the study: Aged 18 to 49, the donors were a couple of women and a few men. Each donor's CD4 naive and CD4 memory cells filled three plates apiece, CD8 naive two, and CD8 memory one. Study-level points and caveats: Memory subsets generally showed smaller estimated richness than naive subsets did. It was the few donors that limited the genetic and exposure-history diversity represented.

V lost 10 bases and J lost 7, with 16 bases in between. The CDR3 consists of 13 residues. Germline V lookup: CDR1 MDHEN, CDR2 SYDVKM. As to this clone: Its antigen is unidentified.

Clones were sequenced by immunoSEQ multiplex PCR, and TCRdb holds only the in-frame ones, with some missing. The top ten clones hold about 0.39% of a sample with about 2.4 million clones, 93% of them seen once. Material: naive CD4+ T cells from PBMCs. Subset of the sample: CD45RA+ positively selected. The source of this sequence is a man between 18 and 29 years old in good health. Some clones in this sample may be carry-over from other donors' samples. This sequence joins TRBV28 and TRBJ1-4; D not certain. CDR3 sequence: CATAWGATEKLFF. The CDR3 coding sequence is TGTGCCACCGCGTGGGGAGCAACTGAAAAACTGTTTTTT.